This T cell receptor beta chain was sequenced for a study of cytotoxic CD8 clonotypes in ibrutinib-treated CLL. About the study: After treatment lasting a median approximately eleven months, range 6 to 36, response samples were collected.

About 2 micrograms of genomic DNA, which was extracted from cryopreserved PBMCs, served as the material used for the TCR beta libraries. The data were produced by immunoSEQ multiplex PCR, yet TCRdb's version contains in-frame clones alone and is incomplete. The sample carries approximately 150,000 clones, around nine tenths recorded once. The germline CDR1 and CDR2 sequences are SGHTA and FQGTGA. The CDR3 is made up of 15 amino acids. V lost 0 bases to trimming and J lost 2 bases, with 11 bases between them. This TCR was sampled from a human donor with chronic lymphocytic leukemia. The material sequenced was PBMCs, taken at disease progression, from a patient treated with ibrutinib. The chain has TRBV7-3 and TRBJ2-7; weak D call: TRBD2 (6 bases). This CDR3 reads CASSLTRTTTYEQYF. In nucleotides, the CDR3 is TGTGCCAGCAGCTTAACGAGGACTACCACCTACGAGCAGTACTTC.